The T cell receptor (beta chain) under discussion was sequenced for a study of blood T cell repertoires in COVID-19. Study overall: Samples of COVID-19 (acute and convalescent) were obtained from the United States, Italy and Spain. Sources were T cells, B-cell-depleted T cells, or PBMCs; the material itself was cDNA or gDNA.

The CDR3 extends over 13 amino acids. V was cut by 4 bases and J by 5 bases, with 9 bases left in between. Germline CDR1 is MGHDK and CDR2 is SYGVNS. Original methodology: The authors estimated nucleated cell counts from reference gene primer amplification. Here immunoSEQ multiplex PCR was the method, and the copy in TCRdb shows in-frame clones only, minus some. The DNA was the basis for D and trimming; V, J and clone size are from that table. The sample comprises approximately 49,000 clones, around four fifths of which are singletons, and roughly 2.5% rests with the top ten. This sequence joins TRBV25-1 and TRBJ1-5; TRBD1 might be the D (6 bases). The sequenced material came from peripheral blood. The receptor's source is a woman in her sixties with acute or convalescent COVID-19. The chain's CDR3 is CASSASGDQPQHF. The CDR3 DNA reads TGTGCCAGCAGTGCGTCAGGGGATCAGCCCCAGCATTTT. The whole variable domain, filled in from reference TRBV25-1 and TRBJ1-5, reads EADIYQTPRYLVIGTGKKITLECSQTMGHDKMYWYQQDPGMELHLIHYSYGVNSTEKGDLSSESTVSRIRTEHFPLTLESARPSHTSQYLCASSASGDQPQHFGDGTRLSIL.